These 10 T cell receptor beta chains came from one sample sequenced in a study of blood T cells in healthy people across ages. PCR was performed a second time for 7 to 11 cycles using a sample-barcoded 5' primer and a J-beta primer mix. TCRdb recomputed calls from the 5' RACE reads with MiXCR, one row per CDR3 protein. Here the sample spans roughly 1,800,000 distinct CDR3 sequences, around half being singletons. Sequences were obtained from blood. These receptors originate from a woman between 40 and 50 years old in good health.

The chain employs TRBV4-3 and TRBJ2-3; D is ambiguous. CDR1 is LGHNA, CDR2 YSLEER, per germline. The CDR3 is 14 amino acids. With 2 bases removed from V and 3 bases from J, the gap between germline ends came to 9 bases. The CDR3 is CASSQLLRTDTQYF. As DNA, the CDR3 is TGCGCCAGCAGCCAACTTTTGAGGACAGATACGCAGTATTTT.

The CDR3 spells CASVGFGADTQYF. In nucleotides, the CDR3 is TGTGCCAGCGTGGGGTTTGGGGCAGATACGCAGTATTTT. This sequence joins TRBV6-6 and TRBJ2-3; the D is unclear. Germline lookup yields CDR1 MNHNY and CDR2 SVGAGI (reference sequence). The length of the CDR3 is 13 residues. V was shortened by 8 bases and J by 4 bases, with 13 bases between the two germline ends.

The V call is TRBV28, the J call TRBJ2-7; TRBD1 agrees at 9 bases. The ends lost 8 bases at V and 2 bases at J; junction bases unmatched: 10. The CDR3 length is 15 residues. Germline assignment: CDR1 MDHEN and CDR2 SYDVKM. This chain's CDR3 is CASRLRTGVTYEQYF. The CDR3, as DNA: TGTGCCAGCCGCCTCCGGACAGGGGTAACCTACGAGCAGTACTTC. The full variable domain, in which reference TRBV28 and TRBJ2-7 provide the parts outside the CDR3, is DVKVTQSSRYLVKRTGEKVFLECVQDMDHENMFWYRQDPGLGLRLIYFSYDVKMKEKGDIPEGYSVSREKKERFSLILESASTNQTSMYLCASRLRTGVTYEQYFGPGTRLTVT.

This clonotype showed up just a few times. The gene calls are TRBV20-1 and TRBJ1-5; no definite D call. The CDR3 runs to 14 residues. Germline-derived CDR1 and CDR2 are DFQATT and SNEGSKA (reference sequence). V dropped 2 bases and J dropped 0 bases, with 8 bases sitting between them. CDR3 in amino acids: CSARKPDSNQPQHF. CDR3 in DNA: TGCAGTGCTAGAAAGCCCGATAGCAATCAGCCCCAGCATTTT.

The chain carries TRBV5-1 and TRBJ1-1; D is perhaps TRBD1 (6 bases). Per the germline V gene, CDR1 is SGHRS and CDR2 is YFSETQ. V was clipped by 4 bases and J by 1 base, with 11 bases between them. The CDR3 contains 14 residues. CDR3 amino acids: CASSALQGNTEAFF. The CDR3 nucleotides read TGCGCCAGCAGCGCCCTACAGGGGAACACTGAAGCTTTCTTT.

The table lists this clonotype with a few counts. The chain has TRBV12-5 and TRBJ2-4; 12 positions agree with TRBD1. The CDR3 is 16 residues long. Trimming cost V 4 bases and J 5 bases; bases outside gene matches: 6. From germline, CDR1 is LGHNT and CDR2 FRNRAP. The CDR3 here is CASGSTGTGGENIQYF. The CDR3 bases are TGTGCTAGTGGTTCAACCGGGACAGGGGGCGAAAACATTCAGTACTTC. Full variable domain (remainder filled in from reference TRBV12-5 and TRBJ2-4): DARVTQTPRHKVTEMGQEVTMRCQPILGHNTVFWYRQTMMQGLELLAYFRNRAPLDDSGMPKDRFSAEMPDATLATLKIQPSEPRDSAVYFCASGSTGTGGENIQYFGAGTRLSVL.

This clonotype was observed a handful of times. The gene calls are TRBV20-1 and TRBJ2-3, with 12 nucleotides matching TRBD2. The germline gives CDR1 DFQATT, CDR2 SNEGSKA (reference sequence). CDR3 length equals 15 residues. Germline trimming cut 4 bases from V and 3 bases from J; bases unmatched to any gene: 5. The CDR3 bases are TGCAGTGCTACCCGAGGACTAGCGGGAACAGATACGCAGTATTTT. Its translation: CSATRGLAGTDTQYF.

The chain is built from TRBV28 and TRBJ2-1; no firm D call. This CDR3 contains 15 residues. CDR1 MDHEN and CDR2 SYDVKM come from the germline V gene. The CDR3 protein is CASQGTEKTYNEQFF. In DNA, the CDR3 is TGTGCTAGCCAAGGTACAGAAAAAACCTACAATGAGCAGTTCTTC.

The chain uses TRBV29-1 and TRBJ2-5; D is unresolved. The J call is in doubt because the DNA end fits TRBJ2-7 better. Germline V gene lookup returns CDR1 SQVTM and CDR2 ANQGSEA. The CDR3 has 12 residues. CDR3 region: CSVEEGYGEQYF. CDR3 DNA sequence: TGCAGCGTTGAAGAGGGATATGGCGAGCAGTACTTC.

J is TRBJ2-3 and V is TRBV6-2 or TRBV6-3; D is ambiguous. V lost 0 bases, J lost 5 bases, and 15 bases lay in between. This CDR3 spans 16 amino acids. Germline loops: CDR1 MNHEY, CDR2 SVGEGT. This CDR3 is CASSYSRRAGGDTQYF. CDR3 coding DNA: TGTGCCAGCAGTTACTCCCGGCGAGCAGGCGGAGATACGCAGTATTTT.